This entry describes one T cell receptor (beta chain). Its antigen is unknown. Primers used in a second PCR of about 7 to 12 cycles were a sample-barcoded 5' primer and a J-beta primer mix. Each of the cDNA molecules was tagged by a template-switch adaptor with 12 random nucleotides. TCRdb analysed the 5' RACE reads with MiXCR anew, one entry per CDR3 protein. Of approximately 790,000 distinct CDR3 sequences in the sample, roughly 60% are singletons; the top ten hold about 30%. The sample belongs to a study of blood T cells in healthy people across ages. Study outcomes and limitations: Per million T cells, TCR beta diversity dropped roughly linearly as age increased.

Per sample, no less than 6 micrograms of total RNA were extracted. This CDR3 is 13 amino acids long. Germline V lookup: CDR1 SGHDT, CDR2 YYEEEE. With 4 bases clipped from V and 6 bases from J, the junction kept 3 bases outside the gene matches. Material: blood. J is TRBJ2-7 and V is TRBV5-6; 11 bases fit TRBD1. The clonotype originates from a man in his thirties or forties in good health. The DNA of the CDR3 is TGTGCCAGCAGCGGGGACAGGGGGGTCGAGCAGTACTTC. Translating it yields CASSGDRGVEQYF. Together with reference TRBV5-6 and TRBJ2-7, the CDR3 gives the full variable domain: DAGVTQSPTHLIKTRGQQVTLRCSPKSGHDTVSWYQQALGQGPQFIFQYYEEEERQRGNFPDRFSGHQFPNYSSELNVNALLLGDSALYLCASSGDRGVEQYFGPGTRLTVT.